This T cell receptor (beta chain) is drawn from a study of cytomegalovirus exposure and HLA in healthy donors. The CDR3 contains 14 residues. Per the germline V gene, CDR1 is LGHNA and CDR2 is YSLEER. V shed 4 bases and J 0 bases; nucleotides not matched to a gene: 0. Primers: 60 Vbeta forward and 13 Jbeta reverse. Method: immunoSEQ multiplex PCR; TCRdb's copy keeps in-frame clones and lacks some. This table has fewer than 200,000 clones, 80% to 85% appearing once. The chain couples TRBV4-3 to TRBJ2-1; TRBD2 agrees at 7 bases. The sample comprised PBMCs. This clonotype was obtained from a woman in her 30s in good health and CMV-seronegative. The CDR3 DNA follows: TGCGCCAGCAGCCGCGGGAGCTCCTACAATGAGCAGTTCTTC. It specifies CASSRGSSYNEQFF.